This paragraph reports one T cell receptor beta chain. This entry is derived from a study of technical replicates of blood from several donors. Libraries were prepared by immunoSEQ multiplex PCR; TCRdb keeps only in-frame clonotypes and omits some of them. The sample holds about 97,000 clones; 95% to 96% are singletons and the top ten take approximately 0.2%. This CDR3 has 15 residues. CDR1 is LNHDA, CDR2 SQIVND, per germline (reference sequence). The V and J ends lost 5 bases and 3 bases, in that order; junction bases with no gene match: 9. V and J are TRBV19 and TRBJ2-7; 8 bases match TRBD2. This TCR was recovered from a human donor in good health. Sample: T cells isolated from PBMCs. Here the CDR3 DNA reads TGTGCCAGTAGTTTGTCCGGGACTAGACGCTACGAGCAGTACTTC. It is translated as CASSLSGTRRYEQYF.